This entry lists 9 T cell receptor beta chains sequenced from one sample in a study of cytomegalovirus exposure and HLA in healthy donors. With 60 Vbeta and 13 Jbeta primers, the PCR was carried out. The method was immunoSEQ multiplex PCR; TCRdb's version includes in-frame clones alone and lacks a portion of them. The repertoire has 110,000 to 150,000 clones, roughly 80% of them found once; the top ten carry 1.6%. The source material was PBMCs. Source of these receptors: a female donor in good health and CMV-seronegative.

The genes are TRBV30 and TRBJ2-7; D is ambiguous. There are 13 residues in the CDR3. The ends were cut back, 1 base at V and 3 bases at J, with 10 bases in the middle. The V gene's germline CDR1 is GTSNPN and CDR2 SVGIG (reference sequence). This chain's CDR3 is CAWSDMSYYEQYF. As DNA, the CDR3 is TGTGCCTGGAGTGATATGAGTTACTACGAGCAGTACTTC. The full variable domain, rest sourced from reference TRBV30 and TRBJ2-7, is SQTIHQWPATLVQPVGSPLSLECTVEGTSNPNLYWYRQAAGRGLQLLFYSVGIGQISSEVPQNLSASRPQDRQFILSSKKLLLSDSGFYLCAWSDMSYYEQYFGPGTRLTVT.

The gene calls are TRBV29-1 and TRBJ2-7; 7 positions match TRBD1. Trimming took 4 bases from V and 2 from J; bases not matched to a gene: 5. CDR1 and CDR2 from the germline V gene are SQVTM and ANQGSEA. This CDR3 contains 13 residues. The DNA for the CDR3 is TGCAGCGTTGTTACAGGGGCCGCCTACGAGCAGTACTTC. It specifies CSVVTGAAYEQYF.

The V gene is TRBV4-1, the J gene TRBJ2-7; D is unclear. The germline CDR1 and CDR2 sequences are MGHRA and YSYEKL. The CDR3 spans 14 residues. Trimming cost V 0 bases and J 1 base, with 7 bases left between them. CDR3 nucleotide sequence: TGCGCCAGCAGCCAAGATCGGCGGTCCTACGAGCAGTACTTC. It specifies CASSQDRRSYEQYF.

The genes are TRBV28 and TRBJ2-7; possible D gene TRBD1, 6 bases. CDR1 is MDHEN, CDR2 SYDVKM, per germline. V dropped 4 bases and J dropped 1 base, with 11 bases sitting between them. The CDR3 totals 14 residues. DNA of the CDR3: TGTGCCAGCAGTTCGGGACAATTATCCTACGAGCAGTACTTC. Amino acids: CASSSGQLSYEQYF.

J is TRBJ2-1 and V is TRBV12-5, with D tentatively TRBD2 (7 bases). Germline-derived CDR1 and CDR2 are LGHNT and FRNRAP. Between the trimmed V and J ends, which lost 11 bases and 10 bases, there was a span of 27 bases. CDR3 size: 15 residues. The CDR3 DNA reads TGTGCTGAATCCCTGGGGGGGCCACACACCACCGAGCAGTTCTTC. Amino acid sequence: CAESLGGPHTTEQFF.

The CDR3 sequence: CASSSVGRVDTEAFF. The CDR3 DNA follows: TGTGCCAGCAGCTCCGTCGGCAGGGTCGACACTGAAGCTTTCTTT. The chain links TRBV7-9 to TRBJ1-1, with D perhaps matching TRBD1 (5 bases). Germline V gene data show CDR1 as SEHNR and CDR2 as FQNEAQ (reference sequence). Trimming took off 4 bases at V and 3 bases at J, with 15 bases between the two ends. The CDR3 is 15 amino acids.

The J gene is TRBJ1-1, the V gene TRBV5-1, with D maybe TRBD1 (5 bases). The CDR3 extends over 14 amino acids. CDR1 is SGHRS, CDR2 YFSETQ, per germline. V gave up 1 base and J gave up 6 bases, with 13 bases separating them. The CDR3 region is CASSLQGYGAEAFF. The CDR3, as DNA: TGCGCCAGCAGCTTGCAGGGATACGGAGCTGAAGCTTTCTTT. Looking up the rest from reference TRBV5-1 and TRBJ1-1 gives the full variable domain: KAGVTQTPRYLIKTRGQQVTLSCSPISGHRSVSWYQQTPGQGLQFLFEYFSETQRNKGNFPGRFSGRQFSNSRSEMNVSTLELGDSALYLCASSLQGYGAEAFFGQGTRLTVV.

This chain uses TRBV5-1 with TRBJ1-6; D perhaps matches TRBD1 (5 bases). The CDR3 totals 16 residues. CDR1 is SGHRS and CDR2 is YFSETQ in the germline V gene. V shed 4 bases and J shed 0 bases, with 11 bases lying between them. The CDR3 sequence is CASSQRGNSYNSPLHF. CDR3 bases: TGCGCCAGCAGCCAAAGGGGTAACTCCTATAATTCACCCCTCCACTTT. Together with reference TRBV5-1 and TRBJ1-6, the CDR3 gives the full variable domain: KAGVTQTPRYLIKTRGQQVTLSCSPISGHRSVSWYQQTPGQGLQFLFEYFSETQRNKGNFPGRFSGRQFSNSRSEMNVSTLELGDSALYLCASSQRGNSYNSPLHFGNGTRLTVT.

This clone was seen just once. The rearrangement joins TRBV7-3 to TRBJ2-5; TRBD1 agrees at 8 bases. This CDR3 region has 16 residues. The V segment lost 6 bases and the J segment 5 bases; nucleotides outside the gene matches: 14. Germline V gives CDR1 SGHTA, CDR2 FQGTGA. Written as DNA, the CDR3 is TGTGCCAGCAGTCCAGGGGCTCAGGGGGCTGTTGAGACCCAGTACTTC. Its translation is CASSPGAQGAVETQYF.